This TCR beta chain originates from a study of blood T cells in healthy people across ages. The study, taken as a whole, reports: Diversity of TCR beta per million T cells declined in a roughly linear way with age. Changes in expanded clonotypes were possibly confounded, as the CMV status of donors was unknown. Diversity was higher, and naive CD4+ cells more numerous, in long-lived donors than in aged donors.

Together with a sample-barcoded 5' primer, a J-beta primer mix was included in a second PCR lasting 7 to 11 cycles. MiXCR, applied by TCRdb to the 5' RACE reads, yields one record per CDR3 protein. The sample carries 1.2 million to 1.5 million distinct CDR3 sequences, around 59% recorded once. Points on this clonotype: As yet, its antigen is unknown.

This receptor was taken from a man in his late teens or twenties in good health. The sequenced sample consisted of blood.

The CDR3 is CASSHRGSPMQFF. In DNA form, the CDR3 reads TGTGCCAGCAGCCACAGAGGGTCCCCTATGCAGTTCTTC. The J gene is TRBJ2-1, the V gene TRBV28, with D possibly matching TRBD2 (5 bases). Trimming removed 6 bases at V and 12 bases at J, with 18 bases between. The germline gives CDR1 MDHEN, CDR2 SYDVKM. CDR3 length: 13 residues.